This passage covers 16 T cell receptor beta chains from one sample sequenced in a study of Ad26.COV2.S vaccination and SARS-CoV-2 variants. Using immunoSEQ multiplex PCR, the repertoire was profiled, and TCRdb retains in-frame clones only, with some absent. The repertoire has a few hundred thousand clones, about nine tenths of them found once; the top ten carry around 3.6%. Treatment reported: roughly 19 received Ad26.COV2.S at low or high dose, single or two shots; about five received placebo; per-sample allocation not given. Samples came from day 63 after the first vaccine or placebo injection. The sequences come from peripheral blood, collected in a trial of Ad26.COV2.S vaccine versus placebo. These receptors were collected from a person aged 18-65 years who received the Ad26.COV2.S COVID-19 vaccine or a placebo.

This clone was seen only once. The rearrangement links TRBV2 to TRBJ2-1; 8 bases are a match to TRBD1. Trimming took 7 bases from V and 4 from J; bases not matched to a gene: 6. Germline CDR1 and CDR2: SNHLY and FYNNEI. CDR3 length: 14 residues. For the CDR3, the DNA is TGTGCCAGCACTTGGACAGGGCCGTACAATGAGCAGTTCTTC. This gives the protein CASTWTGPYNEQFF.

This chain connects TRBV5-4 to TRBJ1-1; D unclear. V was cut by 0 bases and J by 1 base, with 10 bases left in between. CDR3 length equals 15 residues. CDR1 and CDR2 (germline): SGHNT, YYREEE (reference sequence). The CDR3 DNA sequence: TGTGCCAGCAGCTTGGATCTGGGAGCGAACACTGAAGCTTTCTTT. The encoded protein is CASSLDLGANTEAFF.

The CDR3, as DNA: TGTGCCAGCAGCCTGACAGGGGCTGGAAACACCATATATTTT. It yields the protein CASSLTGAGNTIYF. This rearrangement joins TRBV5-4 to TRBJ1-3; 8 nucleotides match TRBD1. V shed 4 bases and J 2 bases; nucleotides not matched to a gene: 2. CDR3 size: 14 residues. Germline V gene sequence: CDR1 SGHNT, CDR2 YYREEE (reference sequence).

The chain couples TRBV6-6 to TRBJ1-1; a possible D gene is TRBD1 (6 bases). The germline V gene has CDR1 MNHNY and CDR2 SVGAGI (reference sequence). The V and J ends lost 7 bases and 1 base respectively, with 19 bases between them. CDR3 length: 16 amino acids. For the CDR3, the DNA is TGTGCCAGCACCTGGGGACACGGACTACAGAACACTGAAGCTTTCTTT. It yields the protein CASTWGHGLQNTEAFF.

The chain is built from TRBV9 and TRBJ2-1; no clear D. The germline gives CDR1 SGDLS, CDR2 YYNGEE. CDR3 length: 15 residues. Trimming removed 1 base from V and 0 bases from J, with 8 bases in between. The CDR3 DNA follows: TGTGCCAGCAGCGTACATGGTAGCTCCTACAATGAGCAGTTCTTC. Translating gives CASSVHGSSYNEQFF.

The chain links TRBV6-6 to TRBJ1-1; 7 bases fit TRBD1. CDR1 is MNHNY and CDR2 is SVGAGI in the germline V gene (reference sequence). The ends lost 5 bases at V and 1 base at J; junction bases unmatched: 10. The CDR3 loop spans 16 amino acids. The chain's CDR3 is CASSTHRTGPNTEAFF. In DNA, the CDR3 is TGTGCCAGCAGTACCCACAGGACAGGACCGAACACTGAAGCTTTCTTT.

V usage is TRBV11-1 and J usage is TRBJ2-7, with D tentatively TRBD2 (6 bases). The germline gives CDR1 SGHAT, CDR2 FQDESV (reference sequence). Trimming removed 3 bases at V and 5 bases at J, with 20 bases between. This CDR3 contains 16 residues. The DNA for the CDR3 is TGTGCCAGCAGCTTGTCACCCCTAGCGTTAGTCCACGAGCAGTACTTC. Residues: CASSLSPLALVHEQYF.

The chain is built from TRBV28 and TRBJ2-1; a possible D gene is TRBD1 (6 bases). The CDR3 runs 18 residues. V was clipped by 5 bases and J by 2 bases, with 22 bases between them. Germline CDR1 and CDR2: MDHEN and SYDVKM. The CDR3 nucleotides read TGTGCCAGCAGTACCCTCCTCAGGGGCCGAGGGGCCTACAATGAGCAGTTCTTC. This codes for CASSTLLRGRGAYNEQFF.

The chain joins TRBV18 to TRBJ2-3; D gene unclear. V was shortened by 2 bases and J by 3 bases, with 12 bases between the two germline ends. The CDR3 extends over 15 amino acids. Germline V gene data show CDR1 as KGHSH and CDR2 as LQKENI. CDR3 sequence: CASSPATLVTDTQYF. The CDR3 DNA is TGTGCCAGCTCACCAGCGACCTTAGTGACAGATACGCAGTATTTT. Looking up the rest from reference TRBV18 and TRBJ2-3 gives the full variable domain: NAGVMQNPRHLVRRRGQEARLRCSPMKGHSHVYWYRQLPEEGLKFMVYLQKENIIDESGMPKERFSAEFPKEGPSILRIQQVVRGDSAAYFCASSPATLVTDTQYFGPGTRLTVL.

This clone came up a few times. This CDR3 is CASSGETYEQYF. As DNA, the CDR3 is TGTGCCAGCAGTGGTGAAACTTACGAGCAGTACTTC. The chain combines TRBV6-6 with TRBJ2-7; D not certain. Per the germline V gene, CDR1 is MNHNY and CDR2 is SVGAGI (reference sequence). Trimming took 5 bases from V and 4 from J, leaving 9 bases between them. The CDR3 has 12 residues.

CDR3 protein: CASSTLGTAHEQFF. In DNA, the CDR3 is TGTGCCAGTAGTACCCTCGGGACAGCTCATGAGCAGTTCTTC. The chain combines TRBV19 with TRBJ2-1; 7 bases are shared with TRBD1. Germline-derived CDR1 and CDR2 are LNHDA and SQIVND (reference sequence). This CDR3 is 14 amino acids long. Trimming at V came to 4 bases and at J to 8 bases, leaving 8 bases not matched to a gene.

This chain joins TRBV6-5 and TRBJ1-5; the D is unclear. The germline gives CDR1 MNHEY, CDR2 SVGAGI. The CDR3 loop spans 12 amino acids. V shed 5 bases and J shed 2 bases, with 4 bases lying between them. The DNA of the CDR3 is TGTGCCAGCAGTATGGGCAATCAGCCCCAGCATTTT. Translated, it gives CASSMGNQPQHF.

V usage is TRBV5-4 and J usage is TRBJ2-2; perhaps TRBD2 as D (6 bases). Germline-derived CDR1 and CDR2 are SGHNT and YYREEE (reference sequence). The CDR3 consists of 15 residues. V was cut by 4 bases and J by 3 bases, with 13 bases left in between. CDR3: CASSLGTLYTGELFF. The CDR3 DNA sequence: TGTGCCAGCAGCCTGGGGACTCTATACACCGGGGAGCTGTTTTTT.

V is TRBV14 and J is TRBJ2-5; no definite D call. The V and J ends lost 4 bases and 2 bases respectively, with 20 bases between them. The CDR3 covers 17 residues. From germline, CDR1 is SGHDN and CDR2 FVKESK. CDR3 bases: TGTGCCAGCAGCCCCGCCCTAGTTAGAGGCGGTCAAGAGACCCAGTACTTC. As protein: CASSPALVRGGQETQYF.

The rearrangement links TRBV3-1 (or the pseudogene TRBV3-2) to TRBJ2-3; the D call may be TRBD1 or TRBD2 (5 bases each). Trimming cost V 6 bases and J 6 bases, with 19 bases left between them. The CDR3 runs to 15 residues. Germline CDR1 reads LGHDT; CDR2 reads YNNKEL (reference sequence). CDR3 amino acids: CASSPPRGTGDTQYF. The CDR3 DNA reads TGTGCCAGCAGTCCCCCGAGGGGCACGGGGGATACGCAGTATTTT.

The CDR3 here is CASSQNGRETQYF. The CDR3, as DNA: TGTGCCAGCAGCCAAAACGGAAGAGAGACCCAGTACTTC. The chain links TRBV3-1 (or the pseudogene TRBV3-2) to TRBJ2-5; D unresolved. CDR3 length: 13 amino acids. Between the trimmed V and J ends, which lost 2 bases and 4 bases, there was a span of 8 bases. Germline-derived CDR1 and CDR2 are LGHDT and YNNKEL (reference sequence).